The 32 T cell receptor beta chains below were found in one sample sequenced in a study of CD8 T cells in Susac syndrome. An input of roughly 0.45 to 1 ug of RNA was subjected to reverse transcription using random hexamers. MiXCR, run by TCRdb on the immunoSEQ multiplex PCR reads, gives a single entry per CDR3 protein. The sample lists about 200,000 distinct CDR3 sequences, roughly 96% occurring once. Material: CD4+ T cells from PBMCs. The receptor source for this set is a human donor with multiple sclerosis.

V is TRBV20-1 and J is TRBJ2-5, with D possibly TRBD2 on 5 matching bases. CDR3 length: 13 residues. Germline V gene sequence: CDR1 DFQATT, CDR2 SNEGSKA (reference sequence). V was pared by 6 bases and J by 4 bases, with 15 bases between. In DNA, the CDR3 is TGCAGTGCCCCACCAGAGGGAGTAGAGACCCAGTACTTC. It codes for CSAPPEGVETQYF.

J is TRBJ1-2 and V is TRBV12-3 or TRBV12-4, with D tentatively TRBD1 (6 bases). Trimming left V 6 bases short and J 1 base short, with 12 bases between. The CDR3 loop spans 14 amino acids. DNA for the CDR3: TGTGCCAGCAGAAGGACAGACATTAACTATGGCTACACCTTC. The encoded protein is CASRRTDINYGYTF.

J is TRBJ1-2 and V is TRBV20-1; D unclear. Germline CDR1 is DFQATT and CDR2 is SNEGSKA (reference sequence). The V gene lost 3 bases and the J gene lost 8 bases, with 19 bases spanning the gap. CDR3 length: 14 residues. CDR3 loop: CSAREPGLGGGYTF. The CDR3 DNA is TGCAGTGCTAGGGAGCCGGGCCTCGGTGGGGGCTACACCTTC.

V is TRBV6-6 and J is TRBJ1-1, with TRBD1 identical over 8 bases. The CDR3 runs to 15 residues. The germline V gene has CDR1 MNHNY and CDR2 SVGAGI (reference sequence). Trimming took 6 bases from V and 3 from J; bases not matched to a gene: 9. In DNA form, the CDR3 reads TGTGCCAGCAGCTCCCCTGGACAGGGTGACACTGAAGCTTTCTTT. Translating it yields CASSSPGQGDTEAFF.

The chain couples TRBV3-1 to TRBJ1-1; 8 positions agree with TRBD1. Per the germline V gene, CDR1 is LGHDT and CDR2 is YNNKEL (reference sequence). The V gene end was trimmed by 3 bases and the J gene end by 1 base; junction bases not matched to a gene: 4. The CDR3 is made up of 15 amino acids. The CDR3 spells CASSHRTGGNTEAFF. Written as DNA, the CDR3 is TGTGCCAGCAGCCACCGAACAGGGGGGAACACTGAAGCTTTCTTT. Filled out from reference TRBV3-1 and TRBJ1-1, the complete variable domain reads DTAVSQTPKYLVTQMGNDKSIKCEQNLGHDTMYWYKQDSKKFLKIMFSYNNKELIINETVPNRFSPKSPDKAHLNLHINSLELGDSAVYFCASSHRTGGNTEAFFGQGTRLTVV.

The gene calls are TRBV7-6 and TRBJ1-2; D gene unclear. The V gene's germline CDR1 is SGHVS and CDR2 FNYEAQ. Trimming stripped 5 bases from V and 4 bases from J, with 11 bases between. This CDR3 is 13 amino acids long. Here the CDR3 reads CASSSGDTYGYTF. Written as DNA, the CDR3 is TGTGCCAGCAGCAGTGGCGACACCTATGGCTACACCTTC.

The chain employs TRBV3-1 and TRBJ1-1; 7 nucleotides agree with TRBD1. Per the germline V gene, CDR1 is LGHDT and CDR2 is YNNKEL (reference sequence). This CDR3 comprises 15 residues. Trimming removed 2 bases from V and 1 base from J; junction bases left unmatched: 4. In DNA form, the CDR3 reads TGTGCCAGCAGCCAAAGTGGGACAGAGAACACTGAAGCTTTCTTT. It is translated as CASSQSGTENTEAFF.

This chain links TRBV18 with TRBJ2-3; D remains ambiguous. Trimming left V 1 base short and J 1 base short, with 9 bases between. Germline CDR1 reads KGHSH; CDR2 reads LQKENI. The CDR3 extends over 15 amino acids. The CDR3 here is CASSPQLIGTDTQYF. CDR3 DNA sequence: TGTGCCAGCTCACCACAGCTAATCGGCACAGATACGCAGTATTTT.

V and J are TRBV3-1 and TRBJ1-2, with TRBD1 matching 9 bases. The CDR3 runs 15 residues. Germline CDR1 reads LGHDT; CDR2 reads YNNKEL (reference sequence). V lost 5 bases to trimming and J lost 7 bases; unmatched junction nucleotides: 11. CDR3 sequence reads: CASSVATGGKSGYTF. CDR3 coding DNA: TGTGCCAGCAGCGTCGCTACAGGGGGCAAGAGTGGCTACACCTTC.

The chain employs TRBV7-2 and TRBJ2-2; unclear D gene. The CDR3 loop spans 14 amino acids. Germline-derived CDR1 and CDR2 are SGHTA and FQGNSA. V lost 3 bases and J lost 5, with 10 bases in between. The CDR3 sequence: CASSFYGPTGELFF. CDR3 nucleotide sequence: TGTGCCAGCAGCTTCTACGGACCGACCGGGGAGCTGTTTTTT.

The chain links TRBV3-1 to TRBJ1-1; tentatively, D is TRBD1 (6 bases). V lost 2 bases, J lost 4 bases, and 11 bases lay in between. Germline V gives CDR1 LGHDT, CDR2 YNNKEL (reference sequence). This CDR3 is 14 amino acids long. Written as DNA, the CDR3 is TGTGCCAGCAGCCAAAACAGGGCGAGCACTGAAGCTTTCTTT. This codes for CASSQNRASTEAFF.

The chain couples TRBV4-1 to TRBJ2-1, with 12 bases aligning to TRBD1. The J segment lost 9 bases and the V segment lost 3 bases, leaving 6 bases of the junction unmatched. The CDR3 spans 15 residues. The germline gives CDR1 MGHRA, CDR2 YSYEKL. CDR3 amino acids: CASSHPGQGAIEQFF. The CDR3 DNA follows: TGCGCCAGCAGCCACCCGGGACAGGGGGCTATTGAGCAGTTCTTC.

V is TRBV20-1 and J is TRBJ2-3; tentatively, D is TRBD2 (5 bases). This CDR3 has 14 amino acids. Trimming pared 2 bases from V and 1 base from J, leaving 10 bases between. Germline V gene sequence: CDR1 DFQATT, CDR2 SNEGSKA (reference sequence). The CDR3 here is CSARSGVGTDTQYF. CDR3 sequence (DNA): TGCAGTGCTAGATCCGGGGTGGGCACAGATACGCAGTATTTT.

About this clonotype: At one boundary the junction diverges from the germline segment, which might be a read error. The V and J genes are TRBV2 and TRBJ2-1, with TRBD2 matching over 15 bases. Germline CDR1 is SNHLY and CDR2 is FYNNEI. The CDR3 runs 15 residues. The CDR3 DNA sequence: TGTGCCAGCACCCCAGCCGGACTAGCGGGAGGGCCGCCCATCTTC. It encodes CASTPAGLAGGPPIF.

The CDR3 loop is CASSHPGPNIQYF. For the CDR3, the DNA is TGTGCCAGCAGTCATCCGGGGCCAAACATTCAGTACTTC. V usage is TRBV5-5 and J usage is TRBJ2-4; possibly TRBD1 or TRBD2 for D (5 bases each). The length of the CDR3 is 13 residues. Germline lookup yields CDR1 SGHKS and CDR2 YYEKEE (reference sequence). V was pared by 5 bases and J by 6 bases, with 12 bases between.

The V and J genes are TRBV24-1 and TRBJ1-5; no reliable D call. CDR1 and CDR2 (germline): KGHDR, SFDVKD. The CDR3 is 13 amino acids. Trimming left V 6 bases short and J 3 bases short, with 8 bases between. Here the CDR3 reads CATSPSINQPQHF. In nucleotides, the CDR3 is TGTGCCACCAGTCCCTCGATCAATCAGCCCCAGCATTTT.

This chain uses TRBV20-1 with TRBJ1-1; D is unresolved. The CDR3 covers 11 residues. V shed 6 bases and J shed 7 bases, with 12 bases lying between them. Germline V CDR1 and CDR2: DFQATT, SNEGSKA (reference sequence). CDR3 protein: CSATDRFEAFF. CDR3 nucleotides: TGCAGTGCCACTGACCGTTTTGAAGCTTTCTTT.

V usage is TRBV6-5 and J usage is TRBJ2-3; no clear D. This CDR3 is 13 amino acids long. V shed 2 bases and J shed 4 bases, with 7 bases lying between them. Germline CDR1 and CDR2: MNHEY and SVGAGI. CDR3 nucleotides: TGTGCCAGCAGTTACGGCGTCGCAGATACGCAGTATTTT. Its translation: CASSYGVADTQYF.

The gene calls are TRBV3-1 and TRBJ2-4; perhaps TRBD2 as D (5 bases). The V and J ends lost 3 bases and 8 bases respectively, with 17 bases between them. CDR1 is LGHDT, CDR2 YNNKEL, per germline (reference sequence). CDR3 length: 15 residues. DNA for the CDR3: TGTGCCAGCAGCCAGAAGGGAGATGGTCTGCACATTCAGTACTTC. Translating it yields CASSQKGDGLHIQYF.

The CDR3 DNA reads as TGCGCCAGCAGCCAGCCCCGAGACCTTAGGGGCATTCAGTACTTC. Translating gives CASSQPRDLRGIQYF. This chain links TRBV4-1 with TRBJ2-4; D is perhaps TRBD1 (5 bases). The V gene lost 3 bases and the J gene lost 9 bases, with 18 bases spanning the gap. The CDR3 contains 15 residues. CDR1 MGHRA and CDR2 YSYEKL come from the germline V gene.

J is TRBJ1-1 and V is TRBV25-1, with 9 nucleotides matching TRBD1. The CDR3 contains 14 residues. V was clipped by 7 bases and J by 9 bases; unmatched bases: 12. From germline, CDR1 is MGHDK and CDR2 SYGVNS. In DNA form, the CDR3 reads TGTGCCAGCACCTCCAGGACAGGGGATCATCAAGCTTTCTTT. Translated, it gives CASTSRTGDHQAFF.

The rearrangement joins TRBV20-1 to TRBJ2-1; D unclear. Germline values: CDR1 DFQATT, CDR2 SNEGSKA (reference sequence). The CDR3 spans 15 residues. V was pared by 1 base and J by 4 bases, with 14 bases between. CDR3 in DNA: TGCAGTGCTAGAGCCCCCAGGTACGATTACAATGAGCAGTTCTTC. Translated: CSARAPRYDYNEQFF.

The chain joins TRBV20-1 to TRBJ1-2; 7 bases match TRBD1. V dropped 3 bases and J dropped 2; count of bases not matched to a gene: 3. CDR1 and CDR2 (germline): DFQATT, SNEGSKA (reference sequence). The CDR3 totals 13 residues. The CDR3 DNA follows: TGCAGTGCTAGCAAACAGGGGAACTATGGCTACACCTTC. Amino acid sequence: CSASKQGNYGYTF.

The CDR3 DNA sequence: TGCAGTGCTCACAATAGCGGTGGAGAGACCCAGTACTTC. Amino acid sequence: CSAHNSGGETQYF. J is TRBJ2-5 and V is TRBV20-1; tentatively, D is TRBD2 (6 bases). CDR3 length equals 13 residues. Per the germline V gene, CDR1 is DFQATT and CDR2 is SNEGSKA (reference sequence). V was shortened by 5 bases and J by 4 bases, with 14 bases between the two germline ends.

The CDR3 DNA follows: TGTGCCAGCAGCCGACAGGGGGGAATAAAAGAAAAACTGTTTTTT. It codes for CASSRQGGIKEKLFF. The rearrangement uses TRBV7-9 and TRBJ1-4; 9 bases are a match to TRBD1. The germline gives CDR1 SEHNR, CDR2 FQNEAQ (reference sequence). The CDR3 is made up of 15 amino acids. With V trimmed by 5 bases and J by 8 bases, 9 bases remained unmatched.

CDR3 nucleotides: TGCAGCGCCCTGGGGATCTCCTACAATGAGCAGTTCTTC. It is translated as CSALGISYNEQFF. The chain employs TRBV29-1 and TRBJ2-1, with no clear D. This CDR3 has 13 amino acids. Germline V gene data show CDR1 as SQVTM and CDR2 as ANQGSEA. Trimming removed 7 bases at V and 0 bases at J, with 10 bases between.

A single count supports this clonotype. This CDR3 reads CSARTPEEYGYTF. CDR3 nucleotides: TGCAGTGCCAGGACTCCTGAGGAATACGGCTACACCTTC. The genes are TRBV20-1 and TRBJ1-2, with unresolved D. CDR1 is DFQATT, CDR2 SNEGSKA, per germline (reference sequence). The CDR3 runs 13 residues. Trimming shortened V by 6 bases and J by 8 bases, and 19 bases separated the two germline ends.

The genes are TRBV29-1 and TRBJ2-6; D remains ambiguous. Trimming removed 4 bases at V and 1 base at J, with 11 bases between. Per germline, CDR1 SQVTM and CDR2 ANQGSEA. This CDR3 region has 15 residues. The CDR3 bases are TGCAGCGTTGCGGGCCGTGTTTCTGGGGCCAACGTCCTGACTTTC. Encoded protein: CSVAGRVSGANVLTF.

This clonotype was seen once. The J gene is TRBJ2-1, the V gene TRBV30; D uncertain. Germline V gene sequence: CDR1 GTSNPN, CDR2 SVGIG (reference sequence). This CDR3 has 12 amino acids. V was shortened by 0 bases and J by 9 bases, with 9 bases between the two germline ends. The CDR3 bases are TGTGCCTGGAGTGTACGGATTGTTGAGCAGTTCTTC. The encoded protein is CAWSVRIVEQFF.

The rearrangement links TRBV9 to TRBJ2-7; D could derive from TRBD1 or TRBD2 (5 bases each). There are 15 residues in the CDR3. The germline V gene has CDR1 SGDLS and CDR2 YYNGEE. The V gene lost 0 bases and the J gene lost 4 bases, with 14 bases spanning the gap. DNA of the CDR3: TGTGCCAGCAGCGTAGACGCCGGGACCACGTACGAGCAGTACTTC. This codes for CASSVDAGTTYEQYF. The full variable domain, completed using reference TRBV9 and TRBJ2-7, is DSGVTQTPKHLITATGQRVTLRCSPRSGDLSVYWYQQSLDQGLQFLIQYYNGEERAKGNILERFSAQQFPDLHSELNLSSLELGDSALYFCASSVDAGTTYEQYFGPGTRLTVT.

The CDR3 bases are TGTGCCAGCAGCTTATCTCTGAACTACGAGCAGTACTTC. Its translation is CASSLSLNYEQYF. The J gene is TRBJ2-7, the V gene TRBV7-2; no firm D call. The ends were cut back, 2 bases at V and 3 bases at J, with 8 bases in the middle. The CDR3 covers 13 residues. Germline assignment: CDR1 SGHTA and CDR2 FQGNSA. The full variable domain, rest sourced from reference TRBV7-2 and TRBJ2-7, is GAGVSQSPSNKVTEKGKDVELRCDPISGHTALYWYRQSLGQGLEFLIYFQGNSAPDKSGLPSDRFSAERTGGSVSTLTIQRTQQEDSAVYLCASSLSLNYEQYFGPGTRLTVT.

The V call is TRBV7-3, the J call TRBJ2-3, with D perhaps matching TRBD1 or TRBD2 (5 bases each). Deletions cut 4 bases from V and 6 bases from J, with 14 bases between. The CDR3 runs 14 residues. Germline CDR1 and CDR2: SGHTA and FQGTGA. CDR3 DNA sequence: TGTGCCAGCAGCTCGGGACCGCTCTGGGATACGCAGTATTTT. Amino acids: CASSSGPLWDTQYF. Full variable domain (remainder filled in from reference TRBV7-3 and TRBJ2-3): GAGVSQTPSNKVTEKGKYVELRCDPISGHTALYWYRQSLGQGPEFLIYFQGTGAADDSGLPNDRFFAVRPEGSVSTLKIQRTERGDSAVYLCASSSGPLWDTQYFGPGTRLTVL.